This T cell receptor beta chain was identified during a study of blood T cell repertoires in COVID-19. Sequenced by immunoSEQ multiplex PCR; TCRdb stores in-frame clones only, minus some. The table has 270,000 or so clones, about 85% seen once. The participants were between roughly 18 and 89 years old and came from about two dozen US areas. The ends were cut back, 3 bases at V and 7 bases at J, with 13 bases in the middle. There are 14 residues in the CDR3. In germline, CDR1 is LNHDA, CDR2 SQIVND (reference sequence). This chain joins TRBV19 and TRBJ2-4; a possible D gene is TRBD2 (5 bases). The sequenced sample consisted of PBMCs or T cells enriched from blood (not recorded which). The receptor comes from a woman between 50 and 59 years old who had been exposed to COVID-19. Here the CDR3 DNA reads TGTGCCAGTAGTATTGGAGGTTTGGGGAACATTCAGTACTTC. Its protein is CASSIGGLGNIQYF. Combining the CDR3 with reference TRBV19 and TRBJ2-4 gives the whole variable domain DGGITQSPKYLFRKEGQNVTLSCEQNLNHDAMYWYRQDPGQGLRLIYYSQIVNDFQKGDIAEGYSVSREKKESFPLTVTSAQKNPTAFYLCASSIGGLGNIQYFGAGTRLSVL.